This TCR beta chain was retrieved from a study of identifying expanded T cells in peripheral blood. V lost 8 bases to trimming and J lost 0 bases; unmatched junction nucleotides: 9. This CDR3 spans 16 amino acids. Germline-derived CDR1 and CDR2 are LNHDA and SQIVND (reference sequence). Profiled with immunoSEQ multiplex PCR; TCRdb holds only in-frame clones, not every one. Of some 54,000 clones listed, 65% to 90% are singletons. The specimen sequenced was blood. The chain combines TRBV19 with TRBJ2-1, with 8 bases matching TRBD2. The TCR comes from a person aged 18 to 69 in good health. CDR3 protein: CASCGLAASSYNEQFF. Written as DNA, the CDR3 is TGTGCCAGTTGTGGACTAGCTGCGAGCTCCTACAATGAGCAGTTCTTC.